The 3 T cell receptor beta chains below were found in one sample sequenced in a study of cytomegalovirus exposure and HLA in healthy donors. The method was immunoSEQ multiplex PCR; TCRdb's version includes in-frame clones alone and lacks a portion of them. The sample records 280,000 or so clones, approximately 87% being singletons. The sample consisted of PBMCs. The source is a woman aged 18 to 35 in good health and CMV-seronegative.

This clone was counted once. The rearrangement links TRBV4-2 to TRBJ2-3; D is ambiguous. The CDR3 runs 14 residues. Trimming pared 1 base from V and 2 bases from J, leaving 7 bases between. Germline CDR1 reads LGHNA; CDR2 reads YNFKEQ. The CDR3 DNA sequence: TGTGCCAGCAGCCAAGTGGAGACCACAGATACGCAGTATTTT. This translates into CASSQVETTDTQYF.

The chain couples TRBV7-9 to TRBJ2-7; D is perhaps TRBD2 (5 bases). CDR3 length: 14 residues. Deletions cut 1 base from V and 11 bases from J, with 18 bases between. Germline lookup yields CDR1 SEHNR and CDR2 FQNEAQ (reference sequence). Here the CDR3 reads CASSLDEWPRREYF. The CDR3 nucleotides are TGTGCCAGCAGCTTAGATGAATGGCCGCGGCGGGAGTACTTC.

V and J are TRBV14 and TRBJ2-1; 7 bases align to TRBD2. The CDR3 is 18 amino acids. Germline values: CDR1 SGHDN, CDR2 FVKESK. The J segment lost 6 bases and the V segment lost 0 bases, leaving 14 bases of the junction unmatched. In nucleotides, the CDR3 is TGTGCCAGCAGCCAAGAGTTTTTCCGGGAGGTTCTGGGCAATGAGCAGTTCTTC. Its translation is CASSQEFFREVLGNEQFF.